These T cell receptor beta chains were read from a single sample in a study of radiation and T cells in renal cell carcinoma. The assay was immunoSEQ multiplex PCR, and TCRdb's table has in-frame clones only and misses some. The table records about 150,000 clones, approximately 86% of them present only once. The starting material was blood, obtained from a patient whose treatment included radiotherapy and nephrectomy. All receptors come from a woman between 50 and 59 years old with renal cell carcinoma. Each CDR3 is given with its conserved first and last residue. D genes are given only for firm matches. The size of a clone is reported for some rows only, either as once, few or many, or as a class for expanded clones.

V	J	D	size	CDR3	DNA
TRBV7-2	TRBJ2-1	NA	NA	CASSPRRTSYNEQFF	TGTGCCAGCAGTCCAAGACGGACATCCTACAATGAGCAGTTCTTC
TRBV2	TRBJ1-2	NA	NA	CASSEPDRPGSYGYTF	TGTGCCAGCAGTGAGCCCGACAGGCCCGGGAGCTATGGCTACACCTTC
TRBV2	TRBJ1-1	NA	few	CASRAPLTEAFF	TGTGCCAGCAGGGCCCCGCTCACTGAAGCTTTCTTT
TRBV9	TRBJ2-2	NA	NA	CASSVEQPTGELFF	TGTGCCAGCAGCGTAGAACAGCCGACCGGGGAGCTGTTTTTT
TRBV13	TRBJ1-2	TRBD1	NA	CASSRDRAHGYTF	TGTGCCAGCAGCCGAGACAGGGCCCATGGCTACACCTTC
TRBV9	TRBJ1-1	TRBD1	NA	CASSQGQMNTEAFF	TGTGCCAGCAGCCAGGGACAGATGAACACTGAAGCTTTCTTT
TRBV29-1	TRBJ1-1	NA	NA	CSVRGTSNTEAFF	TGCAGCGTTCGGGGCACCTCGAACACTGAAGCTTTCTTT
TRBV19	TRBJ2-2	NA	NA	CASKGTANTGELFF	TGTGCCTCAAAAGGGACGGCAAACACCGGGGAGCTGTTTTTT
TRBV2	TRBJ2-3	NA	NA	CASSPGADTDTQYF	TGTGCCAGCAGCCCGGGGGCCGACACAGATACGCAGTATTTT
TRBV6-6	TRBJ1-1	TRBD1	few	CASIVRQGGTEAFF	TGTGCCAGCATCGTAAGACAGGGTGGCACTGAAGCTTTCTTT
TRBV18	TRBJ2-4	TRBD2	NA	CASSRTSGGLNIQYF	TGTGCCAGCTCCCGGACTAGCGGGGGACTAAACATTCAGTACTTC
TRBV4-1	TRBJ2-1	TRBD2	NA	CASSPRWGTSGPREQFF	TGCGCCAGCAGTCCCAGATGGGGGACTAGCGGACCTCGGGAGCAGTTCTTC
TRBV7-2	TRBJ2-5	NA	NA	CASSLEGSWQETQYF	TGTGCCAGCAGCTTAGAGGGGTCCTGGCAAGAGACCCAGTACTTC
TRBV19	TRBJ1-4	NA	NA	CASSMGATTNEKLFF	TGTGCCAGTAGTATGGGGGCAACAACTAATGAAAAACTGTTTTTT
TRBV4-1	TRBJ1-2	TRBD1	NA	CASSQAAQGAGGYTF	TGCGCCAGCAGCCAAGCGGCGCAGGGGGCGGGTGGCTACACCTTC
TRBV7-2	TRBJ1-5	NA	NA	CASSPEDLSNQPQHF	TGTGCCAGCAGCCCAGAGGACCTGAGCAATCAGCCCCAGCATTTT
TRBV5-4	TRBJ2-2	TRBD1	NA	CASSVDRVGSGELFF	TGTGCCAGCAGCGTGGACAGGGTAGGATCCGGGGAGCTGTTTTTT
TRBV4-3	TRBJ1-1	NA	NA	CASSQVGTGNTEAFF	TGCGCCAGCAGCCAAGTTGGGACGGGAAACACTGAAGCTTTCTTT
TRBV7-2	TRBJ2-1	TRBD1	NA	CASSPHRGVYNEQFF	TGTGCCAGCAGTCCTCACAGGGGTGTATACAATGAGCAGTTCTTC
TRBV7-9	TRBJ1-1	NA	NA	CASSLGGGRTPEAFF	TGTGCCAGCAGCCTAGGCGGAGGGCGGACGCCTGAAGCTTTCTTT
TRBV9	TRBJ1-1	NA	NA	CASSVGDNRLVGAFF	TGTGCCAGCAGCGTTGGGGACAACCGATTAGTTGGCGCTTTCTTT
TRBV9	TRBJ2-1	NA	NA	CASSVDSKPNEQFF	TGTGCCAGCAGCGTTGACAGTAAACCCAATGAGCAGTTCTTC
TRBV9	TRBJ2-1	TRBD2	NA	CASSVVGTSGNNEQFF	TGTGCCAGCAGCGTAGTCGGGACTAGCGGAAACAATGAGCAGTTCTTC
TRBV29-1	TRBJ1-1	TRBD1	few	CSVVRDRVSEAFF	TGCAGCGTGGTGCGGGACAGGGTCTCTGAAGCTTTCTTT
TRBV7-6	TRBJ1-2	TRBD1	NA	CASSLNVGGTGDHYGYTF	TGTGCCAGCAGCTTAAATGTGGGAGGGACAGGGGATCATTATGGCTACACCTTC
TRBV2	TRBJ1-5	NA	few	CASSTQGISNQPQHF	TGTGCCAGCAGTACGCAGGGGATTAGCAATCAGCCCCAGCATTTT
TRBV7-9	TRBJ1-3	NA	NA	CASSPDIAGNTIYF	TGTGCCAGCAGCCCTGACATCGCTGGAAACACCATATATTTT
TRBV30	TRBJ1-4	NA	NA	CAWSLGGAREKLFF	TGTGCCTGGAGCTTAGGGGGGGCGCGTGAAAAACTGTTTTTT
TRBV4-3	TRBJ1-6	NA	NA	CASSQGGLDSPLHF	TGCGCCAGCAGCCAAGGAGGGTTGGATTCACCCCTCCACTTT
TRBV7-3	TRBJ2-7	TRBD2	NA	CASSPGLAGTEQYF	TGTGCCAGCAGCCCGGGCCTAGCGGGGACCGAGCAGTACTTC
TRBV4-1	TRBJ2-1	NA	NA	CASSQDWYPLGYNEQFF	TGCGCCAGCAGCCAAGATTGGTACCCCCTAGGTTACAATGAGCAGTTCTTC
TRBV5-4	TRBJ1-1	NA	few	CASSLGKDRKAFF	TGTGCCAGCAGCTTGGGGAAGGACAGAAAAGCTTTCTTT
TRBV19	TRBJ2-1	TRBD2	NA	CASSALAGVGHEQFF	TGTGCCAGTAGTGCCCTAGCGGGGGTGGGGCATGAGCAGTTCTTC
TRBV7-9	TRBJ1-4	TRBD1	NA	CASSDPTGATNEKLFF	TGTGCCAGCAGCGACCCGACAGGGGCCACTAATGAAAAACTGTTTTTT
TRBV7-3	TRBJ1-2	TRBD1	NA	CASSPDRAGGYTF	TGTGCCAGCAGCCCCGACAGGGCCGGTGGCTACACCTTC
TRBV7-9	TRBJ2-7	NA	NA	CASSLASAGHAEQYF	TGTGCCAGCAGCTTAGCCTCAGCGGGACACGCCGAGCAGTACTTC
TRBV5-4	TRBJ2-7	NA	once	CASSLGQPTISYEQYF	TGTGCCAGCAGCTTGGGACAGCCTACTATCTCCTACGAGCAGTACTTC
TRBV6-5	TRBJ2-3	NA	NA	CASSSRGATDTQYF	TGTGCCAGCAGTTCCCGGGGGGCCACAGATACGCAGTATTTT
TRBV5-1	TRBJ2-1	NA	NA	CASSLAAGNEQFF	TGCGCCAGCAGCTTGGCGGCGGGGAATGAGCAGTTCTTC
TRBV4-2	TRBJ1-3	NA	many	CASSQGRNTIYF	TGTGCCAGCAGCCAAGGGAGAAACACCATATATTTT
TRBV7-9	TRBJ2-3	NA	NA	CASSFVASGTDTQYF	TGTGCCAGCAGCTTCGTCGCTTCCGGTACAGATACGCAGTATTTT
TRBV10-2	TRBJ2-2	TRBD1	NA	CASGPGQGHTGELFF	TGCGCCAGTGGGCCGGGACAGGGGCACACCGGGGAGCTGTTTTTT